The present T cell receptor (beta chain) was sequenced within a study of chemoradiotherapy in HPV16-positive cancers. Study conclusions and caveats: Non-HPV-specific T cells did not expand in tumors during treatment, whereas candidate HPV-specific clones and E7-related motifs did. In HPV16-positive patients, HPV-responsive T-cell expansion tracked better recurrence-free survival. Functional assays defining HPV-specific T cells used only a couple of HPV16-positive patients.

Samples were taken several times over chemoradiotherapy. This clone was counted a few times. Its specificity is not known. Trimming removed 10 bases at V and 10 bases at J, with 17 bases between. Germline CDR1 SGDLS, CDR2 YYNGEE. The CDR3 runs 11 residues. The protocol was immunoSEQ multiplex PCR, while the TCRdb copy is restricted to in-frame clones and leaves out a portion. The sample consists of approximately 14,000 clones, roughly 69% of them appearing once. This TCR derives from a human donor with HPV-associated anogenital cancer. This chain joins TRBV9 and TRBJ1-1; D possibly corresponds to TRBD1 (5 bases). Sampling was performed from a patient who underwent chemoradiotherapy. Here the CDR3 reads CAAPGFWGAFF. As DNA, the CDR3 is TGTGCCGCCCCAGGGTTTTGGGGAGCTTTCTTT. Full variable domain (outside the CDR3, taken from reference TRBV9 and TRBJ1-1): DSGVTQTPKHLITATGQRVTLRCSPRSGDLSVYWYQQSLDQGLQFLIQYYNGEERAKGNILERFSAQQFPDLHSELNLSSLELGDSALYFCAAPGFWGAFFGQGTRLTVV.